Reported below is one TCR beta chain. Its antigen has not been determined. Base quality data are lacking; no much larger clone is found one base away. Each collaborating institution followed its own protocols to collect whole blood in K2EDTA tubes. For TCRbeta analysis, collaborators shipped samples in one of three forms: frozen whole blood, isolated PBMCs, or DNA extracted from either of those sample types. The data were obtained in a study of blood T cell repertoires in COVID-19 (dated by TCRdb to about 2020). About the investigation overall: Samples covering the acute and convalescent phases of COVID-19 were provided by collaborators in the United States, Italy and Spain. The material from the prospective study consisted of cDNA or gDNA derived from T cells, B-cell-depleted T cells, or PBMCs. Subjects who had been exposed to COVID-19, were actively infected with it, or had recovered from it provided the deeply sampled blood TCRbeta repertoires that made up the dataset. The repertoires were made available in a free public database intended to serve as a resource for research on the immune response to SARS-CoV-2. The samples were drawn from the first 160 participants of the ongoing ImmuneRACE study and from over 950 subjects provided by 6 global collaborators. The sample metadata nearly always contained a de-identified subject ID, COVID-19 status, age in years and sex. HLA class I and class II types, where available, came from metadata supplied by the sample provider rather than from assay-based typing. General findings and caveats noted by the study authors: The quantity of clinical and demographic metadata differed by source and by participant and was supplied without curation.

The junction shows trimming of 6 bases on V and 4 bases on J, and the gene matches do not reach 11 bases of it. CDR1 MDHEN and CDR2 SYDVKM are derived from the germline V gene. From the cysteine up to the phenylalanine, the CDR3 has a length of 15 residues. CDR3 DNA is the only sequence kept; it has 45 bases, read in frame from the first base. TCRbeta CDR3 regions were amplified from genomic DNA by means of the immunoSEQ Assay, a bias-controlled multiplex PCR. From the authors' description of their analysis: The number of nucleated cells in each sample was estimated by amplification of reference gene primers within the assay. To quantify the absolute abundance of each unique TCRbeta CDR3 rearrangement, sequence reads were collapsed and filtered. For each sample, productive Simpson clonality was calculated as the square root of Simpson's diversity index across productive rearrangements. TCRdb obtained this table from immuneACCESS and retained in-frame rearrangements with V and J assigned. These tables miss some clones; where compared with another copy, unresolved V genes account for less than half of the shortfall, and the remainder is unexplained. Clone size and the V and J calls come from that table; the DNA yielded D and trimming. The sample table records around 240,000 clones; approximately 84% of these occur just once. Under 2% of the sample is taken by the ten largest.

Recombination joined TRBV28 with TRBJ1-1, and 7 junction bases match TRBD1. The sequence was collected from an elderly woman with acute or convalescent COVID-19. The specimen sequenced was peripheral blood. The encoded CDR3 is CASSPPGQKSTEAFF. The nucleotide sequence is TGTGCCAGCAGCCCTCCGGGACAGAAATCCACTGAAGCTTTCTTT.